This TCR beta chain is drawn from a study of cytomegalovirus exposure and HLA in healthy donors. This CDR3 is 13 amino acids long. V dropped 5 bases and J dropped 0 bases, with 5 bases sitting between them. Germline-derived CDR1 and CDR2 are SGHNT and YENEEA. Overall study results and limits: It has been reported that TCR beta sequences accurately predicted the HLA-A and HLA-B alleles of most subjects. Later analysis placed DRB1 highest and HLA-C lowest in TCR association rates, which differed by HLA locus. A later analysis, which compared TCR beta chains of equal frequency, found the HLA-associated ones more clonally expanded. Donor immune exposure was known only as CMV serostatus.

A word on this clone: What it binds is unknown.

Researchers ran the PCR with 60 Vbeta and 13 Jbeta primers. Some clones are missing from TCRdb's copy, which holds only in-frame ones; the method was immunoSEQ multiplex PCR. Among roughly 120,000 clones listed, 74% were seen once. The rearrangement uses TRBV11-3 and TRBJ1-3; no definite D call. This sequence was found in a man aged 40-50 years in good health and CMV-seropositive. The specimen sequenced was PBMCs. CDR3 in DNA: TGTGCCAGCAGCCTTAACTCTGGAAACACCATATATTTT. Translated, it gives CASSLNSGNTIYF. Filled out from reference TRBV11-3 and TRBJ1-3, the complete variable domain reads EAGVVQSPRYKIIEKKQPVAFWCNPISGHNTLYWYLQNLGQGPELLIRYENEEAVDDSQLPKDRFSAERLKGVDSTLKIQPAELGDSAVYLCASSLNSGNTIYFGEGSWLTVV.